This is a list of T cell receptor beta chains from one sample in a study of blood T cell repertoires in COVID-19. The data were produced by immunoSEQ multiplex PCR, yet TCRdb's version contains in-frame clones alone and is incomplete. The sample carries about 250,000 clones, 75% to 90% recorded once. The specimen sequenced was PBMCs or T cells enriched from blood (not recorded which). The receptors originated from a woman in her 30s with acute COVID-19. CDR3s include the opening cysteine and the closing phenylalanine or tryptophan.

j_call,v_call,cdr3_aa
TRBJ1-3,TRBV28,CASSLYRRAAGNTIYF
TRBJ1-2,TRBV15,CATSRDRGDRYRYNYGYTF
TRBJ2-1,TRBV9,CASSDGLATNEQFF
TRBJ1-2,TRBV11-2,CASSLGGPTAYGYTF
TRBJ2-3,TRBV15,CATSRPPSGGSTDTQYF
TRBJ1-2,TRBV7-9,CASSSDDRVRGYTF
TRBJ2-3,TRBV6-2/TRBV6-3,CASSDPGLAGSDTQYF
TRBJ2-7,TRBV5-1,CASSLDRGEQYF
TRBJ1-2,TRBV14,CASSQGAVYGYTF
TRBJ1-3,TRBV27,CASSRMGGRDTIYF
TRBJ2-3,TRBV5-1,CASMPGTSTDTQYF
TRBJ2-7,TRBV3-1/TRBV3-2,CASSKRPGQGAHEQYF
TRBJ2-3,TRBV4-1,CASSQGLSTDTQYF
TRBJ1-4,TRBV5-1,CASSEGAGEKLFF
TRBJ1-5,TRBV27,CASSPKSQGPRQPQHF
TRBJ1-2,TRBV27,CASSLIFRDTYGYTF
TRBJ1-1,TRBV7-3,CASSYSTIGNTEAFF
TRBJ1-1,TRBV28,CASSSYGTGLREAFF
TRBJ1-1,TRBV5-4,CASSLVGTPNTEAFF
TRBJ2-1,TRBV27,CASSLSPGVGSEQFF
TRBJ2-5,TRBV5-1,CASSGSTGGRETQYF
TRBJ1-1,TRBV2,CANTRMNTEAFF
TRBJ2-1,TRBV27,CASKSEPYNEQFF
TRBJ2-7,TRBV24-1,CATSNSGTAFYEQYF
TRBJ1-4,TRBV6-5,CATFDSATNEKLFF
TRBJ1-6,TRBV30,CAWSRGDGTYNSPLHF